These 18 T cell receptor beta chains share one sample of origin, sequenced in a study of blood T cell repertoires in COVID-19. Profiling relied on immunoSEQ multiplex PCR, and the TCRdb table lists in-frame clones only, not all of them. The sample includes approximately 69,000 clones, 75% to 85% of them seen just once. The sample was peripheral blood. The receptors stem from a woman in her sixties or seventies with acute or convalescent COVID-19.

In this sample, this clone turned up once. This sequence joins TRBV6-5 and TRBJ1-1, with a possible D match to TRBD1 (6 bases). V dropped 5 bases and J dropped 4 bases, with 17 bases sitting between them. The germline CDR1 and CDR2 sequences are MNHEY and SVGAGI. The CDR3 is made up of 15 amino acids. DNA for the CDR3: TGTGCCAGCAGTAAACGGGACAACGCTTTCACTGAAGCTTTCTTT. It codes for CASSKRDNAFTEAFF.

The chain carries TRBV3-1 (or the pseudogene TRBV3-2) and TRBJ1-2; 8 bases agree with TRBD1. This CDR3 spans 15 amino acids. Germline lookup yields CDR1 LGHDT and CDR2 YNNKEL (reference sequence). After removal of 2 bases from V and 3 bases from J, the junction contained 5 bases not matched to a gene. In DNA, the CDR3 is TGTGCCAGCAGCCAACTCGGACAGGGTTACTATGGCTACACCTTC. Translation gives CASSQLGQGYYGYTF.

This sequence joins TRBV6-5 and TRBJ2-6; D not resolved. The ends were cut back, 7 bases at V and 0 bases at J, with 7 bases in the middle. The length of the CDR3 is 14 residues. Germline V lookup: CDR1 MNHEY, CDR2 SVGAGI. CDR3 nucleotides: TGTGCCAGCATATCAGTCTCTGGGGCCAACGTCCTGACTTTC. It specifies CASISVSGANVLTF.

DNA of the CDR3: TGTGCCAGCAGTTTCGAACTAGCGGGTGAGCAGTTCTTC. Translation: CASSFELAGEQFF. The rearrangement uses TRBV12-3 or TRBV12-4 and TRBJ2-1; 9 bases are a match to TRBD2. Unmatched junction bases numbered 3, after V lost 3 bases and J lost 9 bases. The CDR3 has 13 residues.

This chain uses TRBV12-3 or TRBV12-4 with TRBJ1-2; no firm D call. This CDR3 comprises 11 residues. V was cut by 6 bases and J by 4 bases, with 6 bases left in between. This CDR3 reads CASSRGYGYTF. CDR3 nucleotide sequence: TGTGCCAGCAGCCGCGGCTATGGCTACACCTTC.

This chain links TRBV27 with TRBJ1-2, with TRBD1 identical over 10 bases. This CDR3 is 14 amino acids long. Germline-derived CDR1 and CDR2 are MNHEY and SMNVEV (reference sequence). The V and J ends lost 2 bases and 7 bases, in that order; junction bases with no gene match: 4. CDR3 sequence: CASSLGTGVFGYTF. Written as DNA, the CDR3 is TGTGCCAGCAGTTTAGGGACAGGGGTTTTTGGCTACACCTTC.

This sequence joins TRBV28 and TRBJ2-6; D may be TRBD1 (5 bases). The CDR3 has 17 amino acids. Germline values: CDR1 MDHEN, CDR2 SYDVKM. Trimming pared 5 bases from V and 0 bases from J, leaving 14 bases between. CDR3 DNA sequence: TGTGCCAGCAGTCCAACAGGTACTTACTCTGGGGCCAACGTCCTGACTTTC. This codes for CASSPTGTYSGANVLTF.

This chain links TRBV28 with TRBJ2-3; 10 nucleotides match TRBD2. The trim removed 5 bases at V and 5 bases at J, leaving 13 bases unmatched. The CDR3 loop spans 17 amino acids. Per the germline V gene, CDR1 is MDHEN and CDR2 is SYDVKM. CDR3 loop: CASSIIPSGRAGDTQYF. The CDR3 coding sequence is TGTGCCAGCAGTATTATCCCCAGCGGGAGGGCCGGAGATACGCAGTATTTT. Full variable domain (remainder filled in from reference TRBV28 and TRBJ2-3): DVKVTQSSRYLVKRTGEKVFLECVQDMDHENMFWYRQDPGLGLRLIYFSYDVKMKEKGDIPEGYSVSREKKERFSLILESASTNQTSMYLCASSIIPSGRAGDTQYFGPGTRLTVL.

The chain recombines TRBV5-1 with TRBJ1-1; a possible D gene is TRBD1 (5 bases). Germline lookup yields CDR1 SGHRS and CDR2 YFSETQ. The CDR3 consists of 16 residues. The germline V and J ends were trimmed by 0 bases and 6 bases, with 18 bases remaining between them. Here the CDR3 reads CASSLEAGLRRAEAFF. CDR3 nucleotide sequence: TGCGCCAGCAGCTTGGAGGCAGGGCTAAGAAGAGCTGAAGCTTTCTTT. Full variable domain (remainder filled in from reference TRBV5-1 and TRBJ1-1): KAGVTQTPRYLIKTRGQQVTLSCSPISGHRSVSWYQQTPGQGLQFLFEYFSETQRNKGNFPGRFSGRQFSNSRSEMNVSTLELGDSALYLCASSLEAGLRRAEAFFGQGTRLTVV.

This clone was counted only a few times. This chain links TRBV2 with TRBJ2-7, with D maybe TRBD1 (6 bases). Deletions cut 6 bases from V and 2 bases from J, with 17 bases between. The CDR3 runs 15 residues. Germline-derived CDR1 and CDR2 are SNHLY and FYNNEI. The CDR3 sequence: CASSRVGTTTYEQYF. In DNA, the CDR3 is TGTGCCAGCAGCAGGGTCGGGACAACTACCTACGAGCAGTACTTC. The full variable domain, rest sourced from reference TRBV2 and TRBJ2-7, is EPEVTQTPSHQVTQMGQEVILRCVPISNHLYFYWYRQILGQKVEFLVSFYNNEISEKSEIFDDQFSVERPDGSNFTLKIRSTKLEDSAMYFCASSRVGTTTYEQYFGPGTRLTVT.

This clone turned up a few times. This rearrangement joins TRBV19 to TRBJ1-5; no reliable D call. V lost 7 bases and J 2 bases, leaving 15 bases between the germline ends. CDR1 LNHDA and CDR2 SQIVND come from the germline V gene (reference sequence). This CDR3 comprises 15 residues. The CDR3 DNA is TGTGCCAGTATTGAGACGGGGTTGGGCAATCAGCCCCAGCATTTT. Amino acid sequence: CASIETGLGNQPQHF.

The CDR3 sequence: CASSDVVHYGYTF. The CDR3 DNA follows: TGTGCCAGCAGTGACGTCGTTCACTATGGCTACACCTTC. The rearrangement uses TRBV6-1 and TRBJ1-2; no firm D call. Germline assignment: CDR1 MNHNS and CDR2 SASEGT. This CDR3 contains 13 residues. The ends were cut back, 3 bases at V and 3 bases at J, with 8 bases in the middle.

The genes are TRBV2 and TRBJ2-2, with TRBD2 as a possible D gene (5 bases). Germline V gene data show CDR1 as SNHLY and CDR2 as FYNNEI. V shed 7 bases and J shed 0 bases, with 9 bases lying between them. The length of the CDR3 is 14 residues. CDR3 loop: CASTRLTNTGELFF. The CDR3 DNA reads as TGTGCCAGCACCCGACTAACGAACACCGGGGAGCTGTTTTTT.

The chain combines TRBV7-8 with TRBJ1-4; 7 bases line up with TRBD1. V gave up 5 bases and J gave up 4 bases; unmatched junction bases: 10. In germline, CDR1 is SGHVS, CDR2 FQNEAQ. The CDR3 extends over 16 amino acids. This CDR3 reads CASSPGQVFGNEKLFF. In nucleotides, the CDR3 is TGTGCCAGCAGCCCAGGACAGGTGTTTGGTAATGAAAAACTGTTTTTT.

In its sample, this clone was seen once. The gene calls are TRBV19 and TRBJ2-3, with a weak D call TRBD1 (6 bases). CDR1 is LNHDA, CDR2 SQIVND, per germline (reference sequence). This CDR3 has 15 amino acids. Trimming pared 1 base from V and 0 bases from J, leaving 8 bases between. CDR3 residues: CASSIGDISTDTQYF. The CDR3 DNA reads as TGTGCCAGTAGTATAGGGGACATAAGCACAGATACGCAGTATTTT.

As regards this clone: A read error may account for a junction end that differs from germline. The chain is built from TRBV27 and TRBJ2-3; TRBD2 agrees at 11 bases. The CDR3 covers 11 residues. Looked up from germline, CDR1 is MNHEY and CDR2 is SMNVEV (reference sequence). The CDR3 here is CTSGGTDTQYF. The CDR3 DNA reads as TGCACTAGCGGGGGAACAGATACGCAGTATTTT.

The rearrangement joins TRBV20-1 to TRBJ2-1, with a tentative D call TRBD2 (5 bases). Germline-derived CDR1 and CDR2 are DFQATT and SNEGSKA (reference sequence). Trimming took 3 bases from V and 0 from J, leaving 15 bases between them. This CDR3 is 16 amino acids long. The CDR3 coding sequence is TGCAGTGCTAGTAGGCCCACTAGAAGCTCCTACAATGAGCAGTTCTTC. It translates to CSASRPTRSSYNEQFF.

The chain recombines TRBV3-1 (or the pseudogene TRBV3-2) with TRBJ1-6; TRBD1 is a possible D gene (6 bases). The CDR3 covers 15 residues. Germline CDR1 LGHDT, CDR2 YNNKEL (reference sequence). Trimming removed 4 bases from V and 9 bases from J, with 16 bases in between. The chain's CDR3 is CASSLQGFTPSPLHF. The CDR3 DNA follows: TGTGCCAGCAGCCTCCAGGGGTTCACCCCTTCACCCCTCCACTTT.